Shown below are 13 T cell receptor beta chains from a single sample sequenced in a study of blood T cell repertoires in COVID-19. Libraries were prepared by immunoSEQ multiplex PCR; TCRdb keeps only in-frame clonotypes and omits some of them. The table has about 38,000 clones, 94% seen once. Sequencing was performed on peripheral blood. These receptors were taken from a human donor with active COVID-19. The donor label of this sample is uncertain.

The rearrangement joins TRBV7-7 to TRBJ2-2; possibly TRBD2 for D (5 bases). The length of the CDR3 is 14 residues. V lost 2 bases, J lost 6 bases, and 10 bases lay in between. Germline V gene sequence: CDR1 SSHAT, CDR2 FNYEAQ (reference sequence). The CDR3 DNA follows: TGTGCCAGCAGCTTACAAGCTAGCCCCGGGGAGCTGTTTTTT. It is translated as CASSLQASPGELFF.

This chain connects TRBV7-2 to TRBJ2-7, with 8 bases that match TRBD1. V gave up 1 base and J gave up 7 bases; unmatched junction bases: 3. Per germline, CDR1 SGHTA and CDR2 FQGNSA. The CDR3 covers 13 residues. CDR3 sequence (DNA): TGTGCCAGCAGCTTAGGGACAGGGAGGGAGCAGTACTTC. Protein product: CASSLGTGREQYF. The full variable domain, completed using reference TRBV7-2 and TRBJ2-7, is GAGVSQSPSNKVTEKGKDVELRCDPISGHTALYWYRQSLGQGLEFLIYFQGNSAPDKSGLPSDRFSAERTGGSVSTLTIQRTQQEDSAVYLCASSLGTGREQYFGPGTRLTVT.

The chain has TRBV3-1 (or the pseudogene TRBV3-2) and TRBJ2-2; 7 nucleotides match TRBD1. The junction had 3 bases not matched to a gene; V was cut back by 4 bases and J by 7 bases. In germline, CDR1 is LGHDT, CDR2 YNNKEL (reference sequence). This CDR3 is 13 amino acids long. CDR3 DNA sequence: TGTGCCAGCAGCCGAGGGGGCATCGGGGAGCTGTTTTTT. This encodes CASSRGGIGELFF.

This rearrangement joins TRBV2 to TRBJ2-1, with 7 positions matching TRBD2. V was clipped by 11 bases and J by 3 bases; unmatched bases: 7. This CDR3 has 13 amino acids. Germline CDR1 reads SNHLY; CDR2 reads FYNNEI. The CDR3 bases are TGTGCCGGCGGGCGGGAGAGCTACAATGAGCAGTTCTTC. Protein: CAGGRESYNEQFF.

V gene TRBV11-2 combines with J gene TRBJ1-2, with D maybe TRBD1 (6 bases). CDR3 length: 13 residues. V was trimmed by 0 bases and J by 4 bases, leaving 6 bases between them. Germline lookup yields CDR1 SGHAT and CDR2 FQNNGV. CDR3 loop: CASSLDRGYGYTF. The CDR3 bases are TGTGCCAGCAGCTTAGACAGGGGCTATGGCTACACCTTC.

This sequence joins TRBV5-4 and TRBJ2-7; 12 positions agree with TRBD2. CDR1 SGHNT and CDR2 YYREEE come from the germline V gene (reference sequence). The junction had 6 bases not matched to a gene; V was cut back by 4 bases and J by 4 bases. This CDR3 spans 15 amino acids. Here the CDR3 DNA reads TGTGCCAGCAGCCCGGGGACTAGCGGGTTATACGAGCAGTACTTC. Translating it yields CASSPGTSGLYEQYF. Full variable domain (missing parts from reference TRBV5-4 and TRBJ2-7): ETGVTQSPTHLIKTRGQQVTLRCSSQSGHNTVSWYQQALGQGPQFIFQYYREEENGRGNFPPRFSGLQFPNYSSELNVNALELDDSALYLCASSPGTSGLYEQYFGPGTRLTVT.

CDR3 sequence: CASSLGGETYEQYF. The CDR3 DNA sequence: TGTGCCAGCAGTTTAGGGGGGGAAACTTACGAGCAGTACTTC. The chain uses TRBV28 and TRBJ2-7, with 7 bases fitting TRBD2. Trimming cost V 2 bases and J 4 bases; bases outside gene matches: 5. CDR1 MDHEN and CDR2 SYDVKM come from the germline V gene. CDR3 length: 14 amino acids.

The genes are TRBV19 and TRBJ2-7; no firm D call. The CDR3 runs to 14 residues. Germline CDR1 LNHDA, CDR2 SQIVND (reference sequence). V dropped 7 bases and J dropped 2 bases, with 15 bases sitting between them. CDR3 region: CASTPSAGAYEQYF. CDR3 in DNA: TGTGCCAGTACGCCCTCCGCCGGAGCCTACGAGCAGTACTTC.

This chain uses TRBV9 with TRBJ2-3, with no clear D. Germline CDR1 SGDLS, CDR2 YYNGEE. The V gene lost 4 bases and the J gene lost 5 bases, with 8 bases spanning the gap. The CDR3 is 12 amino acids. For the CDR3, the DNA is TGTGCCAGCAGCCAAGAGGAAGATACGCAGTATTTT. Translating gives CASSQEEDTQYF. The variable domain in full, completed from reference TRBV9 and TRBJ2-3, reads DSGVTQTPKHLITATGQRVTLRCSPRSGDLSVYWYQQSLDQGLQFLIQYYNGEERAKGNILERFSAQQFPDLHSELNLSSLELGDSALYFCASSQEEDTQYFGPGTRLTVL.

CDR3 residues: CASSQASYGYTF. Written as DNA, the CDR3 is TGTGCCAGCAGCCAAGCGAGTTATGGCTACACCTTC. The rearrangement joins TRBV14 to TRBJ1-2; no reliable D call. Germline CDR1 is SGHDN and CDR2 is FVKESK. CDR3 length: 12 amino acids. V was pared by 1 base and J by 5 bases, with 5 bases between.

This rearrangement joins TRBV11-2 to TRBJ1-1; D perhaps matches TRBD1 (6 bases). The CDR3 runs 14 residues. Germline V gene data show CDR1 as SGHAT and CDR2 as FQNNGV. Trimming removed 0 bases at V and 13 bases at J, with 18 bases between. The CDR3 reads CASSLEGARGGDFF. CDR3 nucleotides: TGTGCCAGCAGCTTAGAAGGGGCCAGAGGGGGGGATTTCTTT.

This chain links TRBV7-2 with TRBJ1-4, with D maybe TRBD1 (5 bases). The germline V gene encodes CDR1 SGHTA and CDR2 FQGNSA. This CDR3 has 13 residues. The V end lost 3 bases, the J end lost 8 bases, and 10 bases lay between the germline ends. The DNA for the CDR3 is TGTGCCAGCAGCTTCGGACACGGAGAAAAACTGTTTTTT. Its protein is CASSFGHGEKLFF.

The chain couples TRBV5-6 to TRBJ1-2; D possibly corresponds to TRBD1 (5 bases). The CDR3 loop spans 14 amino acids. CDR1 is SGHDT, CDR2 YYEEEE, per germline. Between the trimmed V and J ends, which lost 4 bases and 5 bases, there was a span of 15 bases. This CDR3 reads CASSPGGDGYGYTF. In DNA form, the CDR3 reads TGTGCCAGCAGCCCGGGGGGTGACGGGTATGGCTACACCTTC.